This T cell receptor beta chain was sequenced in a study of blood T cells in healthy people across ages. Findings and caveats of the study: Samples with more naive T cells showed higher observed beta diversity. Diversity figures based on one million T cells were deemed too low.

It was with a sample-barcoded 5' primer and a J-beta primer mix that a second PCR of about 7 to 12 cycles was run. Every cDNA molecule bore a tag from a template-switch adaptor containing 12 random nucleotides. TCRdb used MiXCR to reprocess the 5' RACE reads, holding one entry per CDR3 protein. The table lists 800,000 to 950,000 distinct CDR3 sequences, 45% to 50% of them singletons. Unmatched junction bases numbered 7, after V lost 6 bases and J lost 4 bases. Germline V gene lookup returns CDR1 LGHNT and CDR2 FRNRAP. The length of the CDR3 is 16 residues. Comment on this clonotype: No antigen is known for it.

The origin of this receptor is a man aged 25 to 40 in good health. Sequenced material: blood. The J gene is TRBJ2-1, the V gene TRBV12-5; 12 positions match TRBD2. The CDR3 DNA sequence: TGTGCTAGTGGACCTAGCGGGGGGGTCTTGTACAATGAGCAGTTCTTC. It is translated as CASGPSGGVLYNEQFF.